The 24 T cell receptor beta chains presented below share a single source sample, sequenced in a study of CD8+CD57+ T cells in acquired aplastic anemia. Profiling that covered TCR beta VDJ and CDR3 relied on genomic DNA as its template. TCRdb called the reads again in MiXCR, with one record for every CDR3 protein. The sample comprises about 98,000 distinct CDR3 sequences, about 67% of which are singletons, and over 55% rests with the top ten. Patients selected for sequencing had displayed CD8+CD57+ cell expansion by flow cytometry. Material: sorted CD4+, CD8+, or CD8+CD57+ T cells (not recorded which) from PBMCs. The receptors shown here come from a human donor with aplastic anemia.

The CDR3 sequence: CSATIYNEQFF. In nucleotides, the CDR3 is TGCAGTGCTACCATCTACAATGAGCAGTTCTTC. The chain employs TRBV29-1 and TRBJ2-1; D uncertain. The CDR3 consists of 11 residues. Germline loops: CDR1 SQVTM, CDR2 ANQGSEA.

CDR3 sequence: CSAHGTPEQFF. CDR3 in DNA: TGCAGCGCTCACGGGACACCCGAGCAGTTCTTC. This chain joins TRBV29-1 and TRBJ2-1; perhaps TRBD1 as D (6 bases). The CDR3 is made up of 11 amino acids. V was trimmed by 7 bases and J by 10 bases, leaving 14 bases between them. In germline, CDR1 is SQVTM, CDR2 ANQGSEA.

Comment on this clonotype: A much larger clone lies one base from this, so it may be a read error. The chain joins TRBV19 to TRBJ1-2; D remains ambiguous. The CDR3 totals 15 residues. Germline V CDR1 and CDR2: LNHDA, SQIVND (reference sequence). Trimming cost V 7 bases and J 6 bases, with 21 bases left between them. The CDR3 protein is CASNTSYRSTHGYTF. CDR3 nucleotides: TGTGCCAGTAATACTTCGTACAGATCGACCCATGGCTACACCTTC.

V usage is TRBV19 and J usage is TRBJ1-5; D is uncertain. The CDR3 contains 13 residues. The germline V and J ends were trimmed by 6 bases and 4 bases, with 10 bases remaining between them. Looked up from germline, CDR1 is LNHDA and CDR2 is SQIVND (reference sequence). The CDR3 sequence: CASSFEWNQPQHF. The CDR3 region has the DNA TGTGCCAGTAGCTTTGAATGGAATCAGCCCCAGCATTTT.

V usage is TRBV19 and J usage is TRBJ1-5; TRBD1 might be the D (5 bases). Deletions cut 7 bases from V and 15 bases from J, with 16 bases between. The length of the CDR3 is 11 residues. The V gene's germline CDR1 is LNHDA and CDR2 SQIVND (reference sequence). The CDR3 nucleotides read TGTGCCAGTAAACAAGGCCGGGACGGGCATTTT. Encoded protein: CASKQGRDGHF.

The CDR3 protein is CASSPGQSLTNSPLHF. The CDR3 DNA reads as TGCGCCAGCAGCCCCGGACAGAGCCTTACCAATTCACCCCTCCACTTT. The chain joins TRBV4-1 to TRBJ1-6, with a tentative D call TRBD1 (6 bases). Germline V CDR1 and CDR2: MGHRA, YSYEKL. This CDR3 has 16 residues. V was pared by 4 bases and J by 7 bases, with 17 bases between.

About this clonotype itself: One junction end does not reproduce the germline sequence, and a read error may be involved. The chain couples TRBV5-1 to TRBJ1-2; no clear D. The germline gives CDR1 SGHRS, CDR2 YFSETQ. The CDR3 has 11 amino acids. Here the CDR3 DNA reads TGCGCCAGCAGCTTAGTAGACGGACCAATCTTC. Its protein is CASSLVDGPIF.

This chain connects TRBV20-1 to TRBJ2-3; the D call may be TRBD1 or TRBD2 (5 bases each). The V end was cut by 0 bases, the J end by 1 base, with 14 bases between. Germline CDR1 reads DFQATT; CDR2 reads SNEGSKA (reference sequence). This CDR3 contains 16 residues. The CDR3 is CSARDPGTRGTDTQYF. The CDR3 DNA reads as TGCAGTGCTAGAGATCCCGGGACGCGGGGCACAGATACGCAGTATTTT.

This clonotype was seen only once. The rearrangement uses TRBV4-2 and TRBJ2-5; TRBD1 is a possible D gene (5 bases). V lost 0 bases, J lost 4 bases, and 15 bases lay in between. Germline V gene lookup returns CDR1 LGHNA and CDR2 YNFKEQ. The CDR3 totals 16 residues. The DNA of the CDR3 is TGTGCCAGCAGCCAAGATCTCCAGGGCGGTACAGAGACCCAGTACTTC. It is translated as CASSQDLQGGTETQYF.

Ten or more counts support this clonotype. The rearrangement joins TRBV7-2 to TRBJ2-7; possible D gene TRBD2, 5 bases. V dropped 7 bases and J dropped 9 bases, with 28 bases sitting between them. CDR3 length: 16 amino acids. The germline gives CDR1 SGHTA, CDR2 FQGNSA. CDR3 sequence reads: CASNHISSFGVSGQYF. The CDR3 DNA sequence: TGTGCCAGCAACCACATTTCATCTTTCGGGGTATCCGGGCAGTACTTC.

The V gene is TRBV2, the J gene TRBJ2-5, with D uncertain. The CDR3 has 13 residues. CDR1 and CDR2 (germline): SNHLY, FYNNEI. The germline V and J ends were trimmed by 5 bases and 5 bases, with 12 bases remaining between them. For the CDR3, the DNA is TGTGCCAGCAGTTACTCGGGTCGTGAGACCCAGTACTTC. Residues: CASSYSGRETQYF.

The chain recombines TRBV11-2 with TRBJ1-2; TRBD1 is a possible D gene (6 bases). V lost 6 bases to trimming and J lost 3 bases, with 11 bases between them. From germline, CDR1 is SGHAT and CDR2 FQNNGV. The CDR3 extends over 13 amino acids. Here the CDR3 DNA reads TGTGCCAGCAGAGCGACAGGCTACTATGGCTACACCTTC. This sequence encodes CASRATGYYGYTF.

The CDR3 reads CASGWTGYEQYF. DNA for the CDR3: TGTGCCAGCGGTTGGACGGGCTACGAGCAGTACTTC. The chain recombines TRBV7-9 with TRBJ2-7; no clear D. The length of the CDR3 is 12 residues. Germline CDR1 is SEHNR and CDR2 is FQNEAQ (reference sequence). V was trimmed by 8 bases and J by 3 bases, leaving 11 bases between them.

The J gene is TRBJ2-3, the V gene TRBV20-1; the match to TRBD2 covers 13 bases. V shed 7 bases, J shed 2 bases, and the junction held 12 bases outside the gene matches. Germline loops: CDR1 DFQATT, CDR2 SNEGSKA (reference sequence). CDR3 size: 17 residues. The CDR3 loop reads CSVVIPGLAGSTDTQYF. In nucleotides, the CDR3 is TGCAGTGTTGTCATTCCGGGACTAGCGGGGTCCACAGATACGCAGTATTTT.

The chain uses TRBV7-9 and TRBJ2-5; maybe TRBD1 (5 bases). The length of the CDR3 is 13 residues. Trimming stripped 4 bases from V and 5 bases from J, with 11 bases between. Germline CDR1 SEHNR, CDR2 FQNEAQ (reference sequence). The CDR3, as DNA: TGTGCCAGCAGCTACGCATGGGGCGAGACCCAGTACTTC. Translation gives CASSYAWGETQYF.

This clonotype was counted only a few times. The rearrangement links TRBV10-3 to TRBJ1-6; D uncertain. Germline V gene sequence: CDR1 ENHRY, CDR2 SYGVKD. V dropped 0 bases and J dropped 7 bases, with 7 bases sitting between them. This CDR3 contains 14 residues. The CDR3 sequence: CAISESSGNSPLHF. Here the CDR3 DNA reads TGTGCCATCAGTGAGTCCAGTGGGAATTCACCCCTCCACTTT.

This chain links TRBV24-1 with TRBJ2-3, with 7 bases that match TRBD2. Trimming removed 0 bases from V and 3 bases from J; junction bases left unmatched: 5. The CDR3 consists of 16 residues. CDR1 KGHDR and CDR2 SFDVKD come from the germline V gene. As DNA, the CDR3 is TGTGCCACCAGTGATTTGCGGGCGGGAGTGACAGATACGCAGTATTTT. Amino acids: CATSDLRAGVTDTQYF.

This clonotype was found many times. The CDR3 DNA reads TGTGCCAGCAGGGACCCGGGGACGGATGAAAAACTGTTTTTT. Protein: CASRDPGTDEKLFF. The gene calls are TRBV2 and TRBJ1-4; possibly TRBD1 for D (5 bases). The germline gives CDR1 SNHLY, CDR2 FYNNEI. Deletions cut 6 bases from V and 6 bases from J, with 14 bases between. This CDR3 has 14 residues.

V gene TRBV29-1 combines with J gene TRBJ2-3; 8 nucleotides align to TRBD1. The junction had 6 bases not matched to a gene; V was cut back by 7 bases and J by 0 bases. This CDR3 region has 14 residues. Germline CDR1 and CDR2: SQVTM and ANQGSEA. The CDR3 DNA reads TGCAGCGCCCAGAGGACAGGGAGCACAGATACGCAGTATTTT. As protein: CSAQRTGSTDTQYF.

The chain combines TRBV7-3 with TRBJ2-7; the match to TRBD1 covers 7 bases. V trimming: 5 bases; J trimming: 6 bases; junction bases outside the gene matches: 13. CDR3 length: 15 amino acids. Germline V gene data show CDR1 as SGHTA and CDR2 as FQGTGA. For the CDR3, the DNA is TGTGCCAGCAGCCCGAACAGGGGAAGGGCCTCCGAGCAGTACTTC. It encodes CASSPNRGRASEQYF.

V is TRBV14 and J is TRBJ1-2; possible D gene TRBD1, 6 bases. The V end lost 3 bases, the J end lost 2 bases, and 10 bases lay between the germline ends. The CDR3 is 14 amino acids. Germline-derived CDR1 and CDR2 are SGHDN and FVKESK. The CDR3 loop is CASSHIGGNYGYTF. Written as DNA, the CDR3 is TGTGCCAGCAGCCACATAGGGGGGAACTATGGCTACACCTTC. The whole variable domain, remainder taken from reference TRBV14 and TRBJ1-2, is EAGVTQFPSHSVIEKGQTVTLRCDPISGHDNLYWYRRVMGKEIKFLLHFVKESKQDESGMPNNRFLAERTGGTYSTLKVQPAELEDSGVYFCASSHIGGNYGYTFGSGTRLTVV.

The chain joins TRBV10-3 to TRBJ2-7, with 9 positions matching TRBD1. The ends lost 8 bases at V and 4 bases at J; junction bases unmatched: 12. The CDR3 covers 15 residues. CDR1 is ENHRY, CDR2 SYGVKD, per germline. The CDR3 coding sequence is TGTGCCATCGTAAACCCGGGACAGGGAAAATACGAGCAGTACTTC. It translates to CAIVNPGQGKYEQYF.

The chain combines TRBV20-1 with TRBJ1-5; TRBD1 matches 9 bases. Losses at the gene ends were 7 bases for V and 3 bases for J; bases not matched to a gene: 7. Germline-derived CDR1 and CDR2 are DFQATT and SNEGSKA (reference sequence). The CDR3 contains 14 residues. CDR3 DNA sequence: TGCAGTGTCTGGGACAGGGTCCCCAATCAGCCCCAGCATTTT. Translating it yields CSVWDRVPNQPQHF.

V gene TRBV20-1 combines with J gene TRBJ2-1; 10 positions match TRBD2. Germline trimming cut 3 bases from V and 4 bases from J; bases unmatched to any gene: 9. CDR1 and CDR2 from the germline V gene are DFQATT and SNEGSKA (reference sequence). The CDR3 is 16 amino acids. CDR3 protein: CSASKIAGGSYNEQFF. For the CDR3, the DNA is TGCAGTGCTAGCAAGATAGCGGGGGGAAGTTACAATGAGCAGTTCTTC.